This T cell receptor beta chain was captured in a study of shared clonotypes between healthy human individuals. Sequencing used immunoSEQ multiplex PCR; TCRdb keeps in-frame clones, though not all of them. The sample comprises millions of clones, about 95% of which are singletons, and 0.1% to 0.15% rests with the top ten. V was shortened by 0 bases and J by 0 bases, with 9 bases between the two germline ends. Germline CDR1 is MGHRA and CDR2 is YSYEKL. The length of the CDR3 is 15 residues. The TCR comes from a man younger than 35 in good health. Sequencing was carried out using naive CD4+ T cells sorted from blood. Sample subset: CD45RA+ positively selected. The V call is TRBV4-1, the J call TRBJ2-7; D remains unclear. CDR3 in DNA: TGCGCCAGCAGCCAAGATTCCGACACCTCCTACGAGCAGTACTTC. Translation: CASSQDSDTSYEQYF.